This T cell receptor beta chain was sequenced during a study of lymphopenia after photon versus proton radiotherapy. The protocol was immunoSEQ multiplex PCR, while the TCRdb copy is restricted to in-frame clones and leaves out a portion. Of 160,000 or so clones in the sample, approximately 86% were seen once. Germline assignment: CDR1 LNHDA and CDR2 SQIVND (reference sequence). This CDR3 has 12 amino acids. The ends were cut back, 2 bases at V and 7 bases at J, with 6 bases in the middle. The chain recombines TRBV19 with TRBJ2-1, with D possibly TRBD2 on 5 matching bases. The receptor was derived from a man between 50 and 59 years old with gastric cancer. Source: peripheral blood, taken from a patient treated with photon-based radiotherapy. The CDR3 nucleotides are TGTGCCAGTAGTATACCGGGGAATGAGCAGTTCTTC. It yields the protein CASSIPGNEQFF.